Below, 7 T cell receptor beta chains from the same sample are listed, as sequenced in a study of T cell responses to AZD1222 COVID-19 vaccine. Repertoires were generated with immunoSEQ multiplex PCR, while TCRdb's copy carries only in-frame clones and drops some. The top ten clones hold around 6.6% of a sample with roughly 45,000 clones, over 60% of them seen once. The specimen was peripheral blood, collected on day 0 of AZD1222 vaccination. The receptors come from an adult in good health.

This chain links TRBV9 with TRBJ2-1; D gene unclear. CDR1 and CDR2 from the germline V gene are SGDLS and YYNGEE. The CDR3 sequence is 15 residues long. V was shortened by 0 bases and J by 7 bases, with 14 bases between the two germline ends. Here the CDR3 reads CASSVGSLPPNEQFF. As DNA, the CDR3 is TGTGCCAGCAGCGTAGGTTCCCTACCCCCGAATGAGCAGTTCTTC.

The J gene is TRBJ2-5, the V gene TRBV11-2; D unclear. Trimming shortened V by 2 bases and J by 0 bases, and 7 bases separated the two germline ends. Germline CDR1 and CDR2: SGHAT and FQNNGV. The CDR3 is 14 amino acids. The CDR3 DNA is TGTGCCAGCAGCTTATCCCCCGACCAAGAGACCCAGTACTTC. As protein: CASSLSPDQETQYF. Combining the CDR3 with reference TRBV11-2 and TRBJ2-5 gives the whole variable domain EAGVAQSPRYKIIEKRQSVAFWCNPISGHATLYWYQQILGQGPKLLIQFQNNGVVDDSQLPKDRFSAERLKGVDSTLKIQPAKLEDSAVYLCASSLSPDQETQYFGPGTRLLVL.

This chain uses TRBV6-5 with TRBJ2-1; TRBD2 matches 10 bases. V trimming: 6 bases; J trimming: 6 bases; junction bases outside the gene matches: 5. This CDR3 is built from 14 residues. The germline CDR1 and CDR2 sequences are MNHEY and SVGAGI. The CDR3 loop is CASRTSGIFNEQFF. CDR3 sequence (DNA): TGTGCCAGCAGAACTAGCGGGATTTTCAATGAGCAGTTCTTC.

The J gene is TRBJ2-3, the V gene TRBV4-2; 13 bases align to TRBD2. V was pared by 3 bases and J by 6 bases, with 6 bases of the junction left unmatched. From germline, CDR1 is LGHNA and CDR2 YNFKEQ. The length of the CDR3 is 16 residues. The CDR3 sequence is CASSQLLAGGLDTQYF. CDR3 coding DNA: TGTGCCAGCAGCCAGCTACTAGCGGGAGGGTTGGATACGCAGTATTTT.

CDR3 in DNA: TGTGCCAGCAGCTTAGACACTTACAATGAGCAGTTCTTC. The encoded protein is CASSLDTYNEQFF. The chain employs TRBV11-3 and TRBJ2-1, with no clear D. Germline V gene data show CDR1 as SGHNT and CDR2 as YENEEA. The length of the CDR3 is 13 residues. Trimming removed 0 bases from V and 4 bases from J, with 4 bases in between.

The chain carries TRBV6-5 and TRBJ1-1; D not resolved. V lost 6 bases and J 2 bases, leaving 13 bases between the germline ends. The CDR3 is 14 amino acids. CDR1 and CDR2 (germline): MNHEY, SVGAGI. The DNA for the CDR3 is TGTGCCAGCAGCGTATCGGCCTTTAACACTGAAGCTTTCTTT. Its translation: CASSVSAFNTEAFF.

CDR3 amino acids: CASSLGLRDHEQYF. The CDR3 nucleotides are TGTGCCAGCAGCTTAGGATTGAGGGACCACGAGCAGTACTTC. V usage is TRBV11-2 and J usage is TRBJ2-7; D assignment may be TRBD1 or TRBD2 (5 bases each). Trimming cost V 1 base and J 5 bases, with 12 bases left between them. Germline V gives CDR1 SGHAT, CDR2 FQNNGV. The length of the CDR3 is 14 residues.